Only one count was recorded for the clone carrying this T cell receptor beta chain. This sample was taken from a study of blood T cell repertoires in COVID-19. In the study overall: Samples taken during acute and convalescent COVID-19 were collected in the United States, Italy and Spain. PBMCs, B-cell-depleted T cells, or T cells were the source of the cDNA or gDNA that made up the material.

CDR1 MDHEN and CDR2 SYDVKM come from the germline V gene. V lost 5 bases and J lost 1, with 13 bases in between. CDR3 length: 15 amino acids. Methods used by the authors: Reference gene primers were amplified, and this amplification served to estimate nucleated cell counts. Produced via immunoSEQ multiplex PCR; TCRdb's table is partial and in-frame only. The V and J calls and clone size are taken from that table; D and trimming were inferred from the DNA. The sample holds 76,000 or so clones, roughly 89% seen once. V is TRBV28 and J is TRBJ2-3, with D perhaps TRBD2 (5 bases). Sample: peripheral blood. This receptor was taken from a man aged 25-40 years with acute or convalescent COVID-19. CDR3 nucleotide sequence: TGTGCCAGCAGTCTCCGTGGAGCGGGCACAGATACGCAGTATTTT. This encodes CASSLRGAGTDTQYF.